Presented here are 31 T cell receptor beta chains from one specimen sequenced in a study of blood T cell repertoires in COVID-19. Method: immunoSEQ multiplex PCR; TCRdb's copy keeps in-frame clones and lacks some. The data show 380,000 or so clones, approximately 87% seen once. What was sequenced was PBMCs or T cells enriched from blood (not recorded which). The source is a man aged 30 to 45 who had recovered from COVID-19.

About this clone itself: Different DNA sequences within this sample yield the same CDR3. This chain connects TRBV30 to TRBJ1-6; D ambiguous. The V end lost 1 base, the J end lost 9 bases, and 7 bases lay between the germline ends. CDR3 size: 12 residues. Germline assignment: CDR1 GTSNPN and CDR2 SVGIG (reference sequence). CDR3 protein: CAWSGEGSPLHF. The DNA of the CDR3 is TGTGCCTGGAGTGGGGAGGGTTCACCCCTCCACTTT.

This rearrangement joins TRBV18 to TRBJ1-1; 7 bases match TRBD1. The germline CDR1 and CDR2 sequences are KGHSH and LQKENI. The CDR3 sequence is 15 residues long. The V and J ends lost 3 bases and 3 bases, in that order; junction bases with no gene match: 7. The CDR3 sequence is CASSPMGQPDTEAFF. The CDR3 DNA reads as TGTGCCAGCTCACCTATGGGACAGCCTGACACTGAAGCTTTCTTT.

This chain joins TRBV6-5 and TRBJ2-5; D possibly corresponds to TRBD1 (6 bases). Germline V gene data show CDR1 as MNHEY and CDR2 as SVGAGI. The ends were cut back, 2 bases at V and 2 bases at J, with 12 bases in the middle. CDR3 length equals 15 residues. Here the CDR3 reads CASSYAGARQETQYF. The CDR3 DNA reads TGTGCCAGCAGTTACGCAGGGGCGCGACAAGAGACCCAGTACTTC.

The chain carries TRBV7-9 and TRBJ1-4, with 8 bases lining up with TRBD1. CDR3 size: 14 residues. Germline-derived CDR1 and CDR2 are SEHNR and FQNEAQ (reference sequence). V lost 5 bases to trimming and J lost 8 bases; unmatched junction nucleotides: 7. CDR3 sequence (DNA): TGTGCCAGCAGCGTGACAGGGGAACGAGAAAAACTGTTTTTT. It specifies CASSVTGEREKLFF.

The chain couples TRBV6-5 to TRBJ2-4, with D possibly being TRBD2 (6 bases). The germline CDR1 and CDR2 sequences are MNHEY and SVGAGI. The CDR3 is 15 residues long. V was trimmed by 11 bases and J by 0 bases, leaving 17 bases between them. The CDR3 DNA is TGTGCCGCCGGCGGGGAGCTAATAGCCAAAAACATTCAGTACTTC. Amino acids: CAAGGELIAKNIQYF.

The chain employs TRBV4-3 and TRBJ1-1; TRBD1 might be the D (6 bases). In germline, CDR1 is LGHNA, CDR2 YSLEER. The CDR3 covers 14 residues. With 0 bases removed from V and 10 bases from J, the gap between germline ends came to 15 bases. CDR3 protein: CASSQEGPGDRAFF. CDR3 nucleotide sequence: TGCGCCAGCAGCCAAGAAGGGCCAGGGGACCGAGCTTTCTTT.

The chain couples TRBV4-1 to TRBJ1-5; no firm D call. The germline V gene encodes CDR1 MGHRA and CDR2 YSYEKL. This CDR3 spans 16 amino acids. V lost 3 bases, J lost 14 bases, and 26 bases lay in between. For the CDR3, the DNA is TGCGCCAGCAGCCACCCCACAGAATCGGGAGGGCAGATAAAGCATTTT. It codes for CASSHPTESGGQIKHF.

In this sample, this clone turned up once. The chain recombines TRBV7-3 with TRBJ2-2, with TRBD2 matching 7 bases. V lost 4 bases, J lost 2 bases, and 13 bases stayed unmatched. Germline CDR1 is SGHTA and CDR2 is FQGTGA. The CDR3 loop spans 18 amino acids. In DNA, the CDR3 is TGTGCCAGCAGCTCACAACCGGGCGGCGGGGGAAACACCGGGGAGCTGTTTTTT. It specifies CASSSQPGGGGNTGELFF.

The gene calls are TRBV3-1 (or the pseudogene TRBV3-2) and TRBJ2-3, with D uncertain. Trimming removed 1 base from V and 4 bases from J, with 12 bases in between. Germline V gene lookup returns CDR1 LGHDT and CDR2 YNNKEL (reference sequence). The CDR3 consists of 15 residues. CDR3 nucleotides: TGTGCCAGCAGCCAAGGCCTAACTCCTTCAGATACGCAGTATTTT. As protein: CASSQGLTPSDTQYF.

In its sample, this clone was seen once. V is TRBV7-9 and J is TRBJ2-5; D not certain. With 3 bases removed from V and 4 bases from J, the gap between germline ends came to 9 bases. The CDR3 spans 13 residues. Germline V CDR1 and CDR2: SEHNR, FQNEAQ (reference sequence). This chain's CDR3 is CASSLSPRETQYF. The CDR3 DNA is TGTGCCAGCAGCTTGTCCCCGAGAGAGACCCAGTACTTC.

The V gene is TRBV7-2, the J gene TRBJ1-3, with TRBD1 as a possible D gene (6 bases). The CDR3 loop spans 18 amino acids. V lost 5 bases to trimming and J lost 0 bases, with 20 bases between them. Looked up from germline, CDR1 is SGHTA and CDR2 is FQGNSA. The CDR3: CASSLEGPDSSSGNTIYF. CDR3 DNA sequence: TGTGCCAGCAGCCTAGAAGGCCCGGACAGCAGCTCTGGAAACACCATATATTTT.

The chain combines TRBV9 with TRBJ1-3, with unresolved D. The germline V gene encodes CDR1 SGDLS and CDR2 YYNGEE. This CDR3 has 17 residues. Trimming pared 4 bases from V and 0 bases from J, leaving 17 bases between. CDR3 residues: CASSFLPGDLSGNTIYF. In nucleotides, the CDR3 is TGTGCCAGCAGCTTTTTACCCGGGGATCTCTCTGGAAACACCATATATTTT.

The rearrangement uses TRBV18 and TRBJ1-5; D is possibly TRBD1 (6 bases). There are 16 residues in the CDR3. V was trimmed by 9 bases and J by 10 bases, leaving 28 bases between them. Looked up from germline, CDR1 is KGHSH and CDR2 is LQKENI. The CDR3 sequence: CARKTRQASNLSPQHF. The CDR3 nucleotides are TGTGCCAGAAAAACGAGACAGGCTTCCAACTTGAGTCCCCAGCATTTT.

The V gene is TRBV30, the J gene TRBJ2-7, with 11 bases that match TRBD1. The trim removed 0 bases at V and 2 bases at J, leaving 0 bases unmatched. The germline V gene has CDR1 GTSNPN and CDR2 SVGIG (reference sequence). The CDR3 extends over 14 amino acids. The CDR3 here is CAWSVGQGAYEQYF. The CDR3 DNA reads as TGTGCCTGGAGTGTGGGACAGGGGGCCTACGAGCAGTACTTC.

The chain employs TRBV7-2 and TRBJ2-5; the D gene is possibly TRBD2 (6 bases). V was trimmed by 0 bases and J by 2 bases, leaving 19 bases between them. CDR1 and CDR2 from the germline V gene are SGHTA and FQGNSA. There are 18 residues in the CDR3. The CDR3 nucleotides read TGTGCCAGCAGCTTAGCTTCTAGGGGTTGGGGGGATCAAGAGACCCAGTACTTC. The encoded protein is CASSLASRGWGDQETQYF.

The chain recombines TRBV13 with TRBJ1-5, with D unresolved. The germline gives CDR1 PRHDT, CDR2 FYEKMQ (reference sequence). Trimming removed 5 bases at V and 9 bases at J, with 14 bases between. CDR3 length equals 13 residues. The CDR3 spells CASSIGVARPQHF. The CDR3 nucleotides are TGTGCCAGCAGCATCGGGGTTGCCCGGCCCCAGCATTTT. Variable domain in full (rest from reference TRBV13 and TRBJ1-5): AAGVIQSPRHLIKEKRETATLKCYPIPRHDTVYWYQQGPGQDPQFLISFYEKMQSDKGSIPDRFSAQQFSDYHSELNMSSLELGDSALYFCASSIGVARPQHFGDGTRLSIL.

This clone turned up a few times. The CDR3: CASSQVRDREARWAFF. In nucleotides, the CDR3 is TGCGCCAGCAGCCAAGTCCGGGACAGGGAGGCAAGGTGGGCTTTCTTT. The chain links TRBV4-1 to TRBJ1-1; 9 positions match TRBD1. Germline CDR1 MGHRA, CDR2 YSYEKL. J was trimmed by 11 bases and V by 1 base; bases with no gene match: 14. The CDR3 runs to 16 residues.

The gene calls are TRBV9 and TRBJ1-1; 8 nucleotides match TRBD1. V was clipped by 4 bases and J by 5 bases; unmatched bases: 7. This CDR3 is built from 14 residues. CDR1 and CDR2 (germline): SGDLS, YYNGEE. CDR3 DNA sequence: TGTGCCAGCAGCCGGACAGGGTCAGCGACTGAAGCTTTCTTT. Translation: CASSRTGSATEAFF.

The rearrangement joins TRBV7-2 to TRBJ1-1; no clear D. V shed 3 bases and J shed 10 bases, with 15 bases lying between them. The CDR3 length is 13 residues. From germline, CDR1 is SGHTA and CDR2 FQGNSA. CDR3 amino acids: CASSFGLNVLAFF. The CDR3 DNA reads as TGTGCCAGCAGCTTTGGCTTAAACGTCTTAGCTTTCTTT. Drawing the rest from reference TRBV7-2 and TRBJ1-1, the complete variable domain is GAGVSQSPSNKVTEKGKDVELRCDPISGHTALYWYRQSLGQGLEFLIYFQGNSAPDKSGLPSDRFSAERTGGSVSTLTIQRTQQEDSAVYLCASSFGLNVLAFFGQGTRLTVV.

The chain is built from TRBV7-2 and TRBJ1-1; D is ambiguous. Trimming removed 6 bases at V and 11 bases at J, with 16 bases between. CDR1 is SGHTA, CDR2 FQGNSA, per germline. The CDR3 is 12 amino acids. The DNA for the CDR3 is TGTGCCAGCAGTTTCCCTGGTTCGAGGGCTTTCTTT. Amino acid sequence: CASSFPGSRAFF.

The chain employs TRBV7-9 and TRBJ2-7; 8 nucleotides align to TRBD2. This CDR3 is built from 18 residues. Germline V lookup: CDR1 SEHNR, CDR2 FQNEAQ (reference sequence). The trim removed 5 bases at V and 3 bases at J, leaving 18 bases unmatched. CDR3 nucleotides: TGTGCCAGCAGCCCGCGAGCGGGAGAGCGGGGGACCCTCTACGAGCAGTACTTC. Its protein product is CASSPRAGERGTLYEQYF. The full variable domain, rest sourced from reference TRBV7-9 and TRBJ2-7, is DTGVSQNPRHKITKRGQNVTFRCDPISEHNRLYWYRQTLGQGPEFLTYFQNEAQLEKSRLLSDRFSAERPKGSFSTLEIQRTEQGDSAMYLCASSPRAGERGTLYEQYFGPGTRLTVT.

The chain employs TRBV11-3 and TRBJ1-5; possible D gene TRBD1, 5 bases. Germline V gene sequence: CDR1 SGHNT, CDR2 YENEEA. CDR3 size: 14 residues. Trimming took 8 bases from V and 2 from J, leaving 13 bases between them. CDR3 protein: CASLGGGGNQPQHF. In nucleotides, the CDR3 is TGTGCCAGCCTGGGGGGGGGTGGCAATCAGCCCCAGCATTTT.

The V gene is TRBV27, the J gene TRBJ2-7; 9 bases align to TRBD2. CDR1 MNHEY and CDR2 SMNVEV come from the germline V gene (reference sequence). This CDR3 is built from 13 residues. V shed 4 bases and J 5 bases; nucleotides not matched to a gene: 3. The chain's CDR3 is CASSSRLADEQYF. The CDR3 nucleotides are TGTGCCAGCAGTTCTAGACTAGCGGACGAGCAGTACTTC.

This clone was counted once. The chain is built from TRBV29-1 and TRBJ1-3, with TRBD1 as a possible D gene (6 bases). V shed 1 base and J shed 2 bases, with 9 bases lying between them. The germline V gene encodes CDR1 SQVTM and CDR2 ANQGSEA. The length of the CDR3 is 14 residues. CDR3 coding DNA: TGCAGCGTTGAAGGGACAGACCCTGGAAACACCATATATTTT. Protein product: CSVEGTDPGNTIYF.

This clone qualifies as medium-sized. The J gene is TRBJ1-4, the V gene TRBV7-9; TRBD1 matches 8 bases. The CDR3 has 16 amino acids. From germline, CDR1 is SEHNR and CDR2 FQNEAQ (reference sequence). The trim removed 5 bases at V and 3 bases at J, leaving 8 bases unmatched. Here the CDR3 reads CASSSSWTGSNEKLFF. CDR3 in DNA: TGTGCCAGCAGCAGCAGCTGGACAGGGTCTAATGAAAAACTGTTTTTT.

J is TRBJ1-5 and V is TRBV5-1; maybe TRBD1 (6 bases). Between the trimmed V and J ends, which lost 4 bases and 2 bases, there was a span of 13 bases. The CDR3 contains 15 residues. The germline gives CDR1 SGHRS, CDR2 YFSETQ. CDR3 amino acids: CASSLQPGGNQPQHF. CDR3 nucleotide sequence: TGCGCCAGCAGCCTACAGCCAGGGGGCAATCAGCCCCAGCATTTT.

V gene TRBV7-9 combines with J gene TRBJ2-7, with TRBD2 matching over 9 bases. V shed 5 bases and J 0 bases; nucleotides not matched to a gene: 5. CDR3 length: 15 amino acids. Germline V gene sequence: CDR1 SEHNR, CDR2 FQNEAQ (reference sequence). This chain's CDR3 is CASSLLAGSSYEQYF. CDR3 nucleotides: TGTGCCAGCAGCCTTCTAGCGGGGAGCTCCTACGAGCAGTACTTC.

The gene calls are TRBV7-6 and TRBJ1-3, with D possibly matching TRBD1 (5 bases). The CDR3 is made up of 17 amino acids. V dropped 1 base and J dropped 0 bases, with 13 bases sitting between them. CDR1 and CDR2 from the germline V gene are SGHVS and FNYEAQ. CDR3 sequence reads: CASSLGGLLVSGNTIYF. The CDR3 coding sequence is TGTGCCAGCAGCTTAGGGGGACTCCTGGTCTCTGGAAACACCATATATTTT.

The chain uses TRBV19 and TRBJ2-4, with a weak D call TRBD2 (5 bases). The CDR3 is made up of 16 amino acids. CDR1 and CDR2 from the germline V gene are LNHDA and SQIVND (reference sequence). V was clipped by 3 bases and J by 0 bases, with 12 bases between them. The chain's CDR3 is CASSIARELAKNIQYF. DNA for the CDR3: TGTGCCAGTAGTATTGCCCGGGAACTAGCCAAAAACATTCAGTACTTC.

This clone was seen a single time. The chain has TRBV5-4 and TRBJ2-3; 7 bases agree with TRBD2. Germline V gene lookup returns CDR1 SGHNT and CDR2 YYREEE (reference sequence). V lost 6 bases, J lost 5 bases, and 6 bases stayed unmatched. The CDR3 contains 13 residues. CDR3 sequence: CASTGGRGDTQYF. The CDR3 bases are TGTGCCAGCACCGGTGGGAGGGGAGATACGCAGTATTTT.

V usage is TRBV6-5 and J usage is TRBJ2-7, with a weak D call TRBD2 (6 bases). CDR3 length equals 15 residues. CDR1 is MNHEY, CDR2 SVGAGI, per germline. Trimming took off 2 bases at V and 2 bases at J, with 13 bases between the two ends. CDR3 in amino acids: CASSYGGAGTYEQYF. CDR3 nucleotides: TGTGCCAGCAGTTACGGCGGAGCGGGTACCTACGAGCAGTACTTC.